One and the same sample provided the 14 T cell receptor beta chains below, sequenced in a study of T-cell memory formation after mild COVID-19. MiXCR, run by TCRdb on the 5' RACE reads, gives a single entry per CDR3 protein. The sample has about 470,000 distinct CDR3 sequences; around a sixth are singletons. The specimen was PBMCs or a T cell subset sorted from them (not recorded which). Receptors were obtained from an adult woman who had mild COVID-19 (a few samples of this study predate the infection). Cell type and time point are not known.

The J gene is TRBJ2-3, the V gene TRBV28; TRBD1 is a possible D gene (6 bases). The germline V gene encodes CDR1 MDHEN and CDR2 SYDVKM. Deletions cut 3 bases from V and 2 bases from J, with 15 bases between. The CDR3 has 16 amino acids. The CDR3: CASSFLTTGFTDTQYF. The CDR3 DNA follows: TGTGCCAGCAGTTTCCTTACGACAGGATTCACAGATACGCAGTATTTT.

J is TRBJ2-3 and V is TRBV19; possible D gene TRBD1, 5 bases. V shed 10 bases and J shed 0 bases, with 14 bases lying between them. Germline values: CDR1 LNHDA, CDR2 SQIVND (reference sequence). The CDR3 loop spans 14 amino acids. CDR3 bases: TGTGCCACATCACAGGAGATAAGCACAGATACGCAGTATTTT. Encoded protein: CATSQEISTDTQYF.

CDR3 coding DNA: TGCAGTGCTAATTCAGGGGTCAATCAGCCCCAGCATTTT. The encoded protein is CSANSGVNQPQHF. The rearrangement joins TRBV20-1 to TRBJ1-5; maybe TRBD1 (6 bases). Germline V lookup: CDR1 DFQATT, CDR2 SNEGSKA (reference sequence). The CDR3 has 13 residues. V was trimmed by 4 bases and J by 3 bases, leaving 10 bases between them.

This clonotype has more than one count but fewer than ten. This chain connects TRBV7-8 to TRBJ2-3; no clear D. In germline, CDR1 is SGHVS, CDR2 FQNEAQ. The CDR3 runs to 15 residues. V dropped 5 bases and J dropped 1 base, with 13 bases sitting between them. The CDR3 sequence: CASSPFPRRTDTQYF. Here the CDR3 DNA reads TGTGCCAGCAGCCCCTTTCCACGCCGCACAGATACGCAGTATTTT.

V usage is TRBV12-3 or TRBV12-4 and J usage is TRBJ1-2, with TRBD1 matching over 8 bases. CDR3 length: 15 residues. Trimming took 1 base from V and 5 from J; bases not matched to a gene: 6. CDR3 bases: TGTGCCAGCAGTTTAGGCCAGGGGGCAGGTTATGGCTACACCTTC. It yields the protein CASSLGQGAGYGYTF.

This clonotype was seen a few times. This chain links TRBV7-3 with TRBJ2-1; possible D gene TRBD2, 7 bases. Trimming cost V 1 base and J 7 bases, with 20 bases left between them. The germline CDR1 and CDR2 sequences are SGHTA and FQGTGA. This CDR3 is built from 17 residues. The CDR3 DNA sequence: TGTGCCAGCAGCTTAAGTTACGGTGCGGGGGCAAAAAATGAGCAGTTCTTC. Translated: CASSLSYGAGAKNEQFF.

This clonotype was recorded a few times. The rearrangement uses TRBV9 and TRBJ1-5, with TRBD1 as a possible D gene (5 bases). The germline V gene encodes CDR1 SGDLS and CDR2 YYNGEE. The CDR3 sequence is 16 residues long. Deletions cut 2 bases from V and 2 bases from J, with 14 bases between. CDR3 loop: CASSVDSAAGNQPQHF. In nucleotides, the CDR3 is TGTGCCAGCAGCGTCGACAGTGCTGCGGGCAATCAGCCCCAGCATTTT.

The chain is built from TRBV6-5 and TRBJ2-1; D is unresolved. Germline CDR1 and CDR2: MNHEY and SVGAGI. This CDR3 spans 16 amino acids. V shed 0 bases and J shed 9 bases, with 18 bases lying between them. The CDR3 reads CASSYSASTQRVEQFF. The DNA for the CDR3 is TGTGCCAGCAGTTACTCGGCGTCTACTCAAAGGGTTGAGCAGTTCTTC.

This clonotype was seen only once. CDR3 amino acids: CATSRDGGGPSNEQFF. The CDR3, as DNA: TGTGCCACCAGCAGAGATGGGGGGGGGCCCAGCAATGAGCAGTTCTTC. The V and J genes are TRBV15 and TRBJ2-1, with D possibly being TRBD2 (7 bases). The CDR3 runs to 16 residues. From germline, CDR1 is LNHNV and CDR2 YYDKDF (reference sequence). The V end was cut by 0 bases, the J end by 6 bases, with 15 bases between.

The chain has TRBV15 and TRBJ2-5; 8 nucleotides line up with TRBD2. The ends lost 0 bases at V and 7 bases at J; junction bases unmatched: 4. Germline V CDR1 and CDR2: LNHNV, YYDKDF (reference sequence). CDR3 length: 14 residues. The CDR3 DNA follows: TGTGCCACCAGCAGAGATACCAGCGGGGGGACCCAGTACTTC. Protein product: CATSRDTSGGTQYF.

The J gene is TRBJ2-2, the V gene TRBV7-6; weak D call: TRBD2 (6 bases). V lost 1 base to trimming and J lost 6 bases, with 9 bases between them. From germline, CDR1 is SGHVS and CDR2 FNYEAQ. The CDR3 is 14 amino acids. CDR3 nucleotides: TGTGCCAGCAGCTTAGGGGGAGGTTCCGGGGAGCTGTTTTTT. Translating gives CASSLGGGSGELFF.

This clonotype was seen ten or more times. Its ends do not fully match the called genes, so a read error is possible. V and J are TRBV7-7 and TRBJ2-3; TRBD2 is a possible D gene (6 bases). The germline V gene has CDR1 SSHAT and CDR2 FNYEAQ (reference sequence). This CDR3 comprises 15 residues. In nucleotides, the CDR3 is TGTGCTAGCAGCTTAGCGGTATTGCGGGTACGGGGGCAGTATTTT. Protein product: CASSLAVLRVRGQYF.

This clonotype was counted only a few times. This chain joins TRBV10-3 and TRBJ2-1, with a weak D call TRBD2 (6 bases). Deletions cut 4 bases from V and 7 bases from J, with 17 bases between. This CDR3 region has 15 residues. Looked up from germline, CDR1 is ENHRY and CDR2 is SYGVKD. CDR3 in amino acids: CAISGRDLSLNEQFF. The CDR3 DNA is TGTGCCATCAGTGGGAGGGATCTGTCCCTGAATGAGCAGTTCTTC.

This CDR3 reads CASSVEDSGSQETQYF. In nucleotides, the CDR3 is TGTGCCAGCAGCGTAGAGGATAGCGGGAGCCAAGAGACCCAGTACTTC. V usage is TRBV9 and J usage is TRBJ2-5; 9 bases agree with TRBD2. V shed 0 bases, J shed 1 base, and the junction held 4 bases outside the gene matches. Germline V gene data show CDR1 as SGDLS and CDR2 as YYNGEE. This CDR3 comprises 16 residues.